One and the same sample provided the 21 T cell receptor beta chains below, sequenced in a study of cytomegalovirus exposure and HLA in healthy donors. With 60 Vbeta and 13 Jbeta primers, the PCR was carried out. Profiling relied on immunoSEQ multiplex PCR, and the TCRdb table lists in-frame clones only, not all of them. This sample has some 150,000 clones, with 82% found just once. Sequencing was performed on PBMCs. Receptors originate from a male donor in good health and CMV-seronegative.

The J gene is TRBJ2-7, the V gene TRBV2, with 11 bases lining up with TRBD2. This CDR3 region has 18 residues. Germline V gene sequence: CDR1 SNHLY, CDR2 FYNNEI. Trimming at V came to 8 bases and at J to 2 bases, leaving 17 bases not matched to a gene. CDR3 nucleotides: TGTGCCAGCCGGGGGACACCAACTGGGACTAGCGGAACCTACGAGCAGTACTTC. Protein: CASRGTPTGTSGTYEQYF.

The J gene is TRBJ1-5, the V gene TRBV4-1, with 7 bases identical to TRBD1. V shed 3 bases and J 7 bases; nucleotides not matched to a gene: 9. The CDR3 is 15 residues long. The germline V gene has CDR1 MGHRA and CDR2 YSYEKL. The CDR3 DNA reads as TGCGCCAGCAGCCACCCTGGACAGGTAGGCCAGCCCCAGCATTTT. Translating it yields CASSHPGQVGQPQHF.

In its sample, this clone was seen a few times. CDR3: CASSQGLAGGSNEQFF. CDR3 bases: TGTGCCAGCAGCCAAGGACTAGCGGGAGGATCCAATGAGCAGTTCTTC. The gene calls are TRBV11-2 and TRBJ2-1; 14 bases map to TRBD2. V trimming: 5 bases; J trimming: 6 bases; junction bases outside the gene matches: 6. Germline CDR1 and CDR2: SGHAT and FQNNGV. The CDR3 contains 16 residues.

J is TRBJ1-2 and V is TRBV25-1, with D possibly TRBD1 on 6 matching bases. The V end lost 7 bases, the J end lost 5 bases, and 11 bases lay between the germline ends. Per the germline V gene, CDR1 is MGHDK and CDR2 is SYGVNS. This CDR3 contains 12 residues. Written as DNA, the CDR3 is TGTGCCAGCACGGACAGACTTTATGGCTACACCTTC. It encodes CASTDRLYGYTF.

The chain employs TRBV7-6 and TRBJ2-1; 15 nucleotides line up with TRBD2. The CDR3 is made up of 19 amino acids. Trimming took 4 bases from V and 8 from J; bases not matched to a gene: 15. Germline V gene sequence: CDR1 SGHVS, CDR2 FNYEAQ. The CDR3 here is CASSSRTSGRGPGGDEQFF. The CDR3 DNA reads TGTGCCAGCAGCTCGCGGACTAGCGGGAGGGGTCCTGGGGGGGATGAGCAGTTCTTC.

V is TRBV13 and J is TRBJ1-1, with no clear D. This CDR3 contains 14 residues. Per germline, CDR1 PRHDT and CDR2 FYEKMQ (reference sequence). The ends were cut back, 5 bases at V and 1 base at J, with 11 bases in the middle. CDR3 coding DNA: TGTGCCAGCAGCACCCGGGTCGGGAACACTGAAGCTTTCTTT. Protein sequence: CASSTRVGNTEAFF.

The J gene is TRBJ2-7, the V gene TRBV7-8; the D is unclear. The CDR3 extends over 11 amino acids. V shed 5 bases and J shed 2 bases, with 4 bases lying between them. Germline-derived CDR1 and CDR2 are SGHVS and FQNEAQ. The chain's CDR3 is CASSRAYEQYF. CDR3 bases: TGTGCCAGCAGCCGAGCCTACGAGCAGTACTTC.

The J gene is TRBJ2-7, the V gene TRBV7-2; D is possibly TRBD2 (5 bases). Trimming pared 7 bases from V and 2 bases from J, leaving 18 bases between. The CDR3 is 15 amino acids. From germline, CDR1 is SGHTA and CDR2 FQGNSA. CDR3 sequence reads: CASTLPRADPYEQYF. DNA for the CDR3: TGTGCCAGCACCCTCCCGAGGGCTGACCCCTACGAGCAGTACTTC.

This sequence joins TRBV5-4 and TRBJ1-1; 9 bases align to TRBD1. V dropped 4 bases and J dropped 5; count of bases not matched to a gene: 6. Germline V CDR1 and CDR2: SGHNT, YYREEE (reference sequence). The CDR3 length is 14 residues. CDR3 region: CASSLGTGMTEAFF. DNA of the CDR3: TGTGCCAGCAGCCTGGGGACAGGGATGACTGAAGCTTTCTTT.

The chain recombines TRBV30 with TRBJ2-3, with TRBD2 identical over 12 bases. Germline loops: CDR1 GTSNPN, CDR2 SVGIG (reference sequence). V lost 2 bases to trimming and J lost 6 bases; unmatched junction nucleotides: 6. CDR3 length: 15 residues. This CDR3 reads CAWSLAGGPRDTQYF. CDR3 coding DNA: TGTGCCTGGAGTCTAGCGGGAGGGCCAAGGGATACGCAGTATTTT.

This clone was observed a handful of times. This rearrangement joins TRBV6-1 to TRBJ1-1; 7 nucleotides align to TRBD1. The junction had 5 bases not matched to a gene; V was cut back by 4 bases and J by 0 bases. This CDR3 is built from 15 residues. Germline V gene sequence: CDR1 MNHNS, CDR2 SASEGT. CDR3: CASSATGAMNTEAFF. As DNA, the CDR3 is TGTGCCAGCAGTGCCACAGGGGCCATGAACACTGAAGCTTTCTTT.

The gene calls are TRBV7-9 and TRBJ2-2, with D unresolved. Looked up from germline, CDR1 is SEHNR and CDR2 is FQNEAQ (reference sequence). V was clipped by 1 base and J by 2 bases, with 8 bases between them. This CDR3 comprises 15 residues. CDR3 in DNA: TGTGCCAGCAGCTTAGTTCGCGGTAACACCGGGGAGCTGTTTTTT. Translating gives CASSLVRGNTGELFF.

The genes are TRBV28 and TRBJ2-1, with D maybe TRBD2 (7 bases). Germline lookup yields CDR1 MDHEN and CDR2 SYDVKM. Trimming cost V 2 bases and J 8 bases, with 19 bases left between them. The CDR3 loop spans 16 amino acids. The CDR3 protein is CASSLTPGPGGDEQFF. In nucleotides, the CDR3 is TGTGCCAGCAGTTTAACTCCGGGCCCGGGGGGCGATGAGCAGTTCTTC.

About this clone itself: The junction and the germline gene differ at one end; a read error may be behind it. The rearrangement joins TRBV11-1 to TRBJ2-1; D call uncertain. The CDR3 consists of 16 residues. Germline V CDR1 and CDR2: SGHAT, FQDESV (reference sequence). The CDR3 protein is CASSLDYSGSYNELFF. The DNA for the CDR3 is TGTGCCAGCAGCTTAGATTACAGTGGCTCCTACAATGAGCTGTTCTTC.

The V gene is TRBV11-2, the J gene TRBJ1-2, with D possibly being TRBD1 (6 bases). V lost 4 bases and J lost 2, with 23 bases in between. The CDR3 is 18 residues long. The germline CDR1 and CDR2 sequences are SGHAT and FQNNGV. In DNA form, the CDR3 reads TGTGCCAGCAGCTCCCCCTCCCTACGACAGGACTTGAACTATGGCTACACCTTC. This codes for CASSSPSLRQDLNYGYTF.

The chain is built from TRBV19 and TRBJ2-5, with D perhaps matching TRBD1 (5 bases). V gave up 3 bases and J gave up 6 bases, with 11 bases separating them. This CDR3 is 13 amino acids long. Germline V CDR1 and CDR2: LNHDA, SQIVND (reference sequence). CDR3 sequence: CASSIQGWQTQYF. CDR3 DNA: TGTGCCAGTAGTATCCAGGGTTGGCAGACCCAGTACTTC.

The chain employs TRBV18 and TRBJ1-1, with D perhaps matching TRBD1 (6 bases). The germline gives CDR1 KGHSH, CDR2 LQKENI. The CDR3 totals 14 residues. V lost 1 base and J 11 bases, leaving 17 bases between the germline ends. CDR3 in DNA: TGTGCCAGCTCACCACGAAGCGGGGGCGAGTTGGCTTTCTTT. Encoded protein: CASSPRSGGELAFF. The full variable domain, with the rest looked up from reference TRBV18 and TRBJ1-1, is NAGVMQNPRHLVRRRGQEARLRCSPMKGHSHVYWYRQLPEEGLKFMVYLQKENIIDESGMPKERFSAEFPKEGPSILRIQQVVRGDSAAYFCASSPRSGGELAFFGQGTRLTVV.

V usage is TRBV7-9 and J usage is TRBJ2-1, with D tentatively TRBD2 (6 bases). Germline CDR1 SEHNR, CDR2 FQNEAQ (reference sequence). CDR3 length: 17 residues. V lost 1 base to trimming and J lost 6 bases, with 19 bases between them. CDR3 amino acids: CASSLGKLAGIGNEQFF. The DNA of the CDR3 is TGTGCCAGCAGCTTAGGTAAACTAGCCGGGATTGGCAATGAGCAGTTCTTC.

The chain combines TRBV5-4 with TRBJ2-1; no clear D. Germline V CDR1 and CDR2: SGHNT, YYREEE (reference sequence). Deletions cut 0 bases from V and 4 bases from J, with 14 bases between. CDR3 length: 16 amino acids. CDR3 DNA: TGTGCCAGCAGCTTGGGTGCAGGCCAACGTTACAATGAGCAGTTCTTC. Translation gives CASSLGAGQRYNEQFF.

The chain couples TRBV4-2 to TRBJ2-6; tentatively, D is TRBD2 (5 bases). V was shortened by 6 bases and J by 1 base, with 10 bases between the two germline ends. Germline assignment: CDR1 LGHNA and CDR2 YNFKEQ. The CDR3 is 15 residues long. The CDR3 loop reads CASSPPGSGANVLTF. The CDR3 nucleotides are TGTGCCAGCAGTCCCCCGGGATCTGGGGCCAACGTCCTGACTTTC.

The chain uses TRBV9 and TRBJ1-5, with 9 positions matching TRBD1. The CDR3 has 14 residues. V trimming: 7 bases; J trimming: 5 bases; junction bases outside the gene matches: 7. Germline loops: CDR1 SGDLS, CDR2 YYNGEE. The CDR3 region has the DNA TGTGCCAGCTCCCGGACAGGGGCGGATCAGCCCCAGCATTTT. Translated, it gives CASSRTGADQPQHF.